What follows describes a single T cell receptor (beta chain). Its target antigen remains unknown. Per-nucleotide qualities are absent, and no much larger clonotype sits a single base away. Taken from cysteine to phenylalanine, the CDR3 has 16 residues. The only DNA kept is the CDR3, 48 bases in frame from the first base. Trimming leaves V shorter by 0 bases and J shorter by 7 bases, with the junction holding 12 bases beyond the gene matches. The germline V gene yields SGHRS for CDR1 and YFSETQ for CDR2. Collaborating institutions collected whole blood in K2EDTA tubes following their own protocols. For TCRbeta analysis, collaborator samples were shipped as frozen whole blood, as isolated PBMCs, or as DNA extracted from either sample type. The data were taken from a study of blood T cell repertoires in COVID-19 (dated by TCRdb to 2018 to 2021). Study-wide context: The collaborator samples originated in the United States, Italy and Spain and spanned the acute and convalescent phases of COVID-19. A de-identified subject ID, COVID-19 status, age in years and sex were almost always included in the sample metadata. Subjects who had been exposed to COVID-19, were actively infected with it, or had recovered from it provided the deeply sampled blood TCRbeta repertoires that made up the dataset. The repertoires were released in a freely available public database intended as a resource for research on the immune response to SARS-CoV-2. The material from the prospective study consisted of cDNA or gDNA derived from T cells, B-cell-depleted T cells, or PBMCs. HLA class I and class II types, where available, came from metadata supplied by the sample provider rather than from assay-based typing. Samples were obtained from the ongoing ImmuneRACE study (first 160 participants) and from roughly 1,300 subjects provided by 6 global collaborators.

Summary of the overall study and its limitations: Clinical and demographic metadata were provided uncurated, with the amount varying by source and participant.

TCRbeta CDR3 regions were amplified from genomic DNA by means of the immunoSEQ Assay, a bias-controlled multiplex PCR. Per the original workflow: The number of nucleated cells in each sample was estimated by amplification of reference gene primers within the assay. To quantify the absolute abundance of each unique TCRbeta CDR3 rearrangement, sequence reads were collapsed and filtered. For each sample, productive Simpson clonality was calculated as the square root of Simpson's diversity index across productive rearrangements. In its TCRdb copy, this immuneACCESS table keeps in-frame sequences only and misses some clones. Where compared with another copy, unresolved V genes explain less than half of these, and the others have no known cause. Clone size and V and J calls were adopted from that table, with D and trimming inferred from the DNA. This sample has fewer than 250,000 clones in its table, and roughly 85% of those were observed once. The top ten hold about 2.7% of the sample.

This sequence uses TRBV5-1 and TRBJ2-7; TRBD2 agrees with 8 junctional bases. This clonotype originated in a woman in her 40s with active or convalescent COVID-19. Material for sequencing was peripheral blood. The CDR3 region: CASSLAAGLGTREQYF. The DNA sequence reads TGCGCCAGCAGCTTGGCCGCGGGACTTGGGACTAGGGAGCAGTACTTC.